The T cell receptor (beta chain) described here comes from a study of shared clonotypes between healthy human individuals. As concerns this clone: A read error may explain this, as a much larger clone is one base away. Other DNA sequences in the same sample also yield this CDR3.

Germline V gives CDR1 SGHRS, CDR2 YFSETQ. This CDR3 has 14 residues. V gave up 1 base and J gave up 3 bases; unmatched junction bases: 2. Method: immunoSEQ multiplex PCR; TCRdb's copy keeps in-frame clones and lacks some. The repertoire consists of roughly 2,500,000 clones, with over 85% occurring once and the leading ten covering approximately 0.37%. The sequenced sample was naive CD4+ T cells from PBMCs. Subset defined: CD45RA+ positively selected. This chain links TRBV5-1 with TRBJ2-7; TRBD2 aligns across 9 bases. The sequence was collected from a young man in good health. Some clones in this sample may be carry-over from other donors' samples. For the CDR3, the DNA is TGCGCCAGCAGCTTGATTAGCGGGAGCTACGAGCAGTACTTC. Protein: CASSLISGSYEQYF.